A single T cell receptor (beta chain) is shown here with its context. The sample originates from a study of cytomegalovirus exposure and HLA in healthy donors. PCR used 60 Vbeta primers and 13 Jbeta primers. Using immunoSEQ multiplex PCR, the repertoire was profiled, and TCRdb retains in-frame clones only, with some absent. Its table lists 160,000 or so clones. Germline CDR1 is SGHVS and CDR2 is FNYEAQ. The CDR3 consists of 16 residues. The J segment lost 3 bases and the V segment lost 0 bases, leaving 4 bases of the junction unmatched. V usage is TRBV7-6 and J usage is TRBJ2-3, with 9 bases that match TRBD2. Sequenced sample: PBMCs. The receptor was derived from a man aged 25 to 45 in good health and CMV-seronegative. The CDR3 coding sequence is TGTGCCAGCAGCTTAGCCCCCCTAGCGGGAACAGATACGCAGTATTTT. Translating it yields CASSLAPLAGTDTQYF.